The subject of this entry is one T cell receptor beta chain. This specimen comes from a study of Graves' ophthalmopathy and Graves' hyperthyroidism. The CDR3 runs 16 residues. CDR1 is DFQATT, CDR2 SNEGSKA, per germline (reference sequence). V shed 0 bases, J shed 4 bases, and the junction held 7 bases outside the gene matches. For repertoire sequencing, the TCR beta CDR3 regions were amplified from RNA transcripts. First-round RT-PCR employed HTBI primers, with a second-round multiplex PCR after it. From the multiplex PCR reads, TCRdb called clonotypes with MiXCR, one entry per CDR3 protein. In the table there are a few hundred thousand distinct CDR3 sequences, roughly 39% of which are singletons.

The receptor comes from an adult man with Graves' hyperthyroidism. This chain links TRBV20-1 with TRBJ2-2, with 8 bases aligning to TRBD2. The sample taken for sequencing was peripheral blood or thyroid tissue (not recorded which). In nucleotides, the CDR3 is TGCAGTGCTAGAGACGGGGGGGCGTTCGGCACCGGGGAGCTGTTTTTT. The encoded protein is CSARDGGAFGTGELFF.